This TCR beta chain comes out of a study of a mutant IDH1 vaccine in newly diagnosed glioma (dated by TCRdb to the early 2020s). For the study in its entirety: Across visits V03 through V10, patients got a total of eight vaccinations, given in weeks 1, 3, 5, 7, 11, 15, 19 and 23. Vaccination was initiated 4-6 weeks after radiotherapy alone, or concurrently with temozolomide cycles in the chemotherapy-containing groups. Of the 25 to 40 patients who were treated, around 62% were male and 37.5% were female, and the mean age was about 40 years. Prior to enrollment, patients had been given standard therapy consisting of radiotherapy alone, temozolomide alone, or radiochemotherapy with temozolomide, with the combination given to most patients. Peripheral blood was collected at six visits: V03 (baseline), V05, V07, V10, V12 and V13. For exploratory analyses, longitudinal TCRB deep sequencing was carried out in 25 to 30 treated patients wherever samples were available.

Library preparation employed the immunoSEQ multiplex PCR assay. Rearranged TCR beta chain sequences were amplified with the hsTCRB Kit following the manufacturer's protocol. An Illumina MiSeq was used to sequence the TCRB libraries. Turning to the authors' computational methods: Demultiplexing, trimming and gene mapping were performed with the kit vendor's proprietary platform. TCRdb took this table from immuneACCESS and kept in-frame rearrangements with V and J called. Such tables lack part of the clones; where checked against another copy, unresolved V genes explain under half of the gap, and the rest is unexplained. The V and J calls and the clone size are those of that table, but D and trimming were determined from the DNA. The sample contains around 52,000 clones, over 80% of them found a single time. The biggest ten clones account for about 4.2% of the sample. In the paper's terms, the time point label means: week 5, during vaccination. Each vaccine dose was 300 ug of a 20-mer mutant IDH1 peptide in Montanide, given subcutaneously with topical imiquimod. The donors had newly diagnosed IDH1-mutant astrocytomas of WHO grade 3 or 4 that showed loss of nuclear ATRX. The samples were drawn from NOA16, a multicentre, single-arm, open-label phase I trial in Germany that tested a mutant IDH1 peptide vaccine in humans for the first time. Genomic DNA for TCRB sequencing was extracted from EDTA blood using the DNeasy Blood and Tissue Kit.

Comment on this clone: Its antigen is currently not known. Base qualities were left out, and no much larger clone turns up one base away.

Taken from the germline V gene, the CDR1 and CDR2 loops are MNHGY and SVAAGI. The trim is 4 bases for V and 4 bases for J, with a gap of 13 bases between the germline ends. Spanning cysteine to phenylalanine, the CDR3 consists of 14 amino acids. The sequence is cut down to CDR3 DNA, 42 bases in frame from base 1. Summary of the overall study and its limitations: Immune responses induced by the vaccine were seen in approximately 93% of patients across multiple MHC alleles. The authors stated that sample limitations prevented analyses of patient blood samples from being reproduced. Selection of PBMC samples for TCRB deep sequencing was based on availability. No apparent relationship was observed between pseudoprogression and alterations in the top peripheral T cell clonotypes detected by TCRB sequencing.

Material: PBMCs, obtained from a glioma patient whose treatment included an IDH1 peptide vaccine. The clonotype was recovered from a woman aged 40 to 50 with glioma. The chain uses TRBV6-9 and TRBJ1-2, with TRBD1 perhaps the D gene, on 6 matching bases. The CDR3 region has the sequence CASSSHQGFYGYTF. The DNA reads as follows: TGTGCCAGCAGTTCACACCAGGGGTTCTATGGCTACACCTTC.